Below, 32 T cell receptor beta chains from the same sample are listed, as sequenced in a study of T cell responses to AZD1222 COVID-19 vaccine. Method: immunoSEQ multiplex PCR; TCRdb's copy keeps in-frame clones and lacks some. The sample has over 200,000 clones, approximately 94% seen once. Specimen: peripheral blood, collected 28 days after the second dose of the MenACWY control vaccine. The receptors were gathered from an adult who received the MenACWY meningococcal vaccine as a control.

The rearrangement uses TRBV5-5 and TRBJ2-1; 7 bases fit TRBD2. Unmatched junction bases numbered 1, after V lost 1 base and J lost 0 bases. Germline values: CDR1 SGHKS, CDR2 YYEKEE (reference sequence). This CDR3 has 15 amino acids. DNA of the CDR3: TGTGCCAGCAGCTTGTGGACTAGCTCCTACAATGAGCAGTTCTTC. This sequence encodes CASSLWTSSYNEQFF.

The chain combines TRBV4-1 with TRBJ2-1; D gene uncertain. Germline CDR1 reads MGHRA; CDR2 reads YSYEKL. The V gene lost 0 bases and the J gene lost 5 bases, with 5 bases spanning the gap. CDR3 length equals 13 residues. DNA of the CDR3: TGCGCCAGCAGCCAAGACCGGGACAATGAGCAGTTCTTC. The encoded protein is CASSQDRDNEQFF.

This clone has a single count. V and J are TRBV5-6 and TRBJ1-5; TRBD1 is a possible D gene (5 bases). CDR1 is SGHDT and CDR2 is YYEEEE in the germline V gene. This CDR3 is 15 amino acids long. Trimming took off 2 bases at V and 6 bases at J, with 15 bases between the two ends. CDR3 sequence (DNA): TGTGCCAGCAGCTTCCGTCGGGGTGGGGGTCAGCCCCAGCATTTT. This encodes CASSFRRGGGQPQHF. Full variable domain (remainder filled in from reference TRBV5-6 and TRBJ1-5): DAGVTQSPTHLIKTRGQQVTLRCSPKSGHDTVSWYQQALGQGPQFIFQYYEEEERQRGNFPDRFSGHQFPNYSSELNVNALLLGDSALYLCASSFRRGGGQPQHFGDGTRLSIL.

The chain is built from TRBV2 and TRBJ2-3, with a possible D match to TRBD2 (6 bases). Trimming took 7 bases from V and 2 from J, leaving 16 bases between them. This CDR3 contains 15 residues. The germline CDR1 and CDR2 sequences are SNHLY and FYNNEI. The CDR3, as DNA: TGTGCCAGCACCGACGGCGGGGCCCCCACAGATACGCAGTATTTT. Protein product: CASTDGGAPTDTQYF.

The V call is TRBV9, the J call TRBJ2-5; TRBD1 or TRBD2 may be the D gene (6 bases each). Germline V lookup: CDR1 SGDLS, CDR2 YYNGEE. The V end was cut by 0 bases, the J end by 5 bases, with 11 bases between. The CDR3 loop spans 14 amino acids. DNA of the CDR3: TGTGCCAGCAGCGTAGACGGGGGCGTCGAGACCCAGTACTTC. Amino acid sequence: CASSVDGGVETQYF.

This rearrangement joins TRBV5-5 to TRBJ2-7; 9 nucleotides line up with TRBD1. The junction had 12 bases not matched to a gene; V was cut back by 3 bases and J by 2 bases. From germline, CDR1 is SGHKS and CDR2 YYEKEE (reference sequence). The CDR3 is 17 amino acids. The CDR3 DNA sequence: TGTGCCAGCAGCTCTATTCTCCGGGACAGGGCCGCCTACGAGCAGTACTTC. Translation gives CASSSILRDRAAYEQYF. The variable domain in full, completed from reference TRBV5-5 and TRBJ2-7, reads DAGVTQSPTHLIKTRGQQVTLRCSPISGHKSVSWYQQVLGQGPQFIFQYYEKEERGRGNFPDRFSARQFPNYSSELNVNALLLGDSALYLCASSSILRDRAAYEQYFGPGTRLTVT.

This clone was recorded only once. The gene calls are TRBV2 and TRBJ2-2; D gene ambiguous. The CDR3 length is 13 residues. Germline assignment: CDR1 SNHLY and CDR2 FYNNEI. Trimming cost V 0 bases and J 6 bases, with 5 bases left between them. In nucleotides, the CDR3 is TGTGCCAGCAGTGAAGCGGGGTCCGGGGAGCTGTTTTTT. Translated: CASSEAGSGELFF. Together with reference TRBV2 and TRBJ2-2, the CDR3 gives the full variable domain: EPEVTQTPSHQVTQMGQEVILRCVPISNHLYFYWYRQILGQKVEFLVSFYNNEISEKSEIFDDQFSVERPDGSNFTLKIRSTKLEDSAMYFCASSEAGSGELFFGEGSRLTVL.

The rearrangement joins TRBV6-1 to TRBJ2-7, with 11 bases matching TRBD2. CDR3 length equals 18 residues. Trimming took 2 bases from V and 12 from J; bases not matched to a gene: 21. Germline CDR1 is MNHNS and CDR2 is SASEGT. The CDR3 loop reads CASSEPVTRLSGRAGTYF. The CDR3 nucleotides read TGTGCCAGCAGTGAACCCGTGACCCGTCTTAGCGGGAGGGCCGGTACGTACTTC.

The genes are TRBV11-3 and TRBJ1-5; no reliable D call. Trimming removed 8 bases at V and 7 bases at J, with 9 bases between. CDR1 is SGHNT, CDR2 YENEEA, per germline. The CDR3 contains 11 residues. Written as DNA, the CDR3 is TGTGCCAGCCCCCTTCGACAGCCCCAGCATTTT. Translating gives CASPLRQPQHF.

In DNA, the CDR3 is TGTGCCAGCAGCCAAGGCACAGGGGGTCGGGGCTACACCTTC. Amino acids: CASSQGTGGRGYTF. V and J are TRBV3-1 (or the pseudogene TRBV3-2) and TRBJ1-2, with 8 positions matching TRBD1. Trimming at V came to 1 base and at J to 8 bases, leaving 6 bases not matched to a gene. This CDR3 comprises 14 residues. Germline CDR1 reads LGHDT; CDR2 reads YNNKEL (reference sequence).

This clone was picked up a small number of times. J is TRBJ1-1 and V is TRBV27, with D possibly matching TRBD1 (6 bases). V lost 3 bases and J 3 bases, leaving 8 bases between the germline ends. Germline CDR1 MNHEY, CDR2 SMNVEV (reference sequence). The CDR3 loop spans 13 amino acids. CDR3 sequence (DNA): TGTGCCAGCAGTTTTTACAGGGACACTGAAGCTTTCTTT. This encodes CASSFYRDTEAFF.

The J gene is TRBJ2-2, the V gene TRBV10-3, with no clear D. V lost 2 bases to trimming and J lost 5 bases, with 12 bases between them. Germline CDR1 ENHRY, CDR2 SYGVKD. The CDR3 runs to 15 residues. CDR3 DNA: TGTGCCATCAGTGAGGAAATAGGGTCTACCGGGGAGCTGTTTTTT. Translated, it gives CAISEEIGSTGELFF.

The rearrangement joins TRBV27 to TRBJ2-1; D might be TRBD1 (7 bases). This CDR3 region has 17 residues. V dropped 2 bases and J dropped 1 base, with 15 bases sitting between them. Germline V CDR1 and CDR2: MNHEY, SMNVEV (reference sequence). CDR3 sequence reads: CASSLAWAGQSYNEQFF. The CDR3 DNA reads as TGTGCCAGCAGTTTAGCGTGGGCGGGACAGTCCTACAATGAGCAGTTCTTC.

The CDR3 region has the DNA TGTGCCAGCAGCGTTTTGGAGGCGGCCTACAATGAGCAGTTCTTC. Amino acid sequence: CASSVLEAAYNEQFF. The gene calls are TRBV9 and TRBJ2-1; D is perhaps TRBD2 (5 bases). The CDR3 has 15 amino acids. V was trimmed by 2 bases and J by 2 bases, leaving 11 bases between them. Germline V CDR1 and CDR2: SGDLS, YYNGEE.

The CDR3 DNA sequence: TGTGCCAGTACCACCACCGGTTCTAATCAGCCCCAGCATTTT. Its translation is CASTTTGSNQPQHF. This rearrangement joins TRBV19 to TRBJ1-5, with D uncertain. The V end was cut by 7 bases, the J end by 4 bases, with 14 bases between. There are 14 residues in the CDR3. Germline CDR1 reads LNHDA; CDR2 reads SQIVND (reference sequence).

The gene calls are TRBV7-9 and TRBJ1-3, with a weak D call TRBD1 (6 bases). This CDR3 is 15 amino acids long. Looked up from germline, CDR1 is SEHNR and CDR2 is FQNEAQ (reference sequence). Between the trimmed V and J ends, which lost 6 bases and 8 bases, there was a span of 20 bases. The CDR3 nucleotides read TGTGCCAGCAGTACCGCCGGGACGCCAGGGGACACCATATATTTT. Its protein product is CASSTAGTPGDTIYF.

This clone was seen only once. The sample holds other DNA sequences that translate to the same CDR3. V gene TRBV6-2 or TRBV6-3 combines with J gene TRBJ1-1, with D uncertain. This CDR3 spans 12 amino acids. Germline CDR1 MNHEY, CDR2 SVGEGT. With 2 bases removed from V and 3 bases from J, the gap between germline ends came to 4 bases. The CDR3 coding sequence is TGTGCCAGCAGTTACAGATACACTGAAGCTTTCTTT. Its translation: CASSYRYTEAFF.

This rearrangement joins TRBV28 to TRBJ2-1; D is perhaps TRBD1 (5 bases). The CDR3 consists of 14 residues. In germline, CDR1 is MDHEN, CDR2 SYDVKM. Trimming cost V 2 bases and J 2 bases, with 7 bases left between them. CDR3 nucleotide sequence: TGTGCCAGCAGTTTAGAAGGGGCCTACAATGAGCAGTTCTTC. Translation gives CASSLEGAYNEQFF.

The chain links TRBV28 to TRBJ1-2; no definite D call. The CDR3 totals 13 residues. The germline V gene has CDR1 MDHEN and CDR2 SYDVKM. The V and J ends lost 6 bases and 7 bases respectively, with 15 bases between them. CDR3 protein: CASSPVAVSGYTF. CDR3 DNA: TGTGCCAGCAGCCCCGTGGCCGTGAGTGGCTACACCTTC.

The chain recombines TRBV27 with TRBJ1-1; D ambiguous. Looked up from germline, CDR1 is MNHEY and CDR2 is SMNVEV (reference sequence). The CDR3 has 13 amino acids. V was pared by 3 bases and J by 1 base, with 6 bases between. The DNA of the CDR3 is TGTGCCAGCAGTTTTCAGGAGAACACTGAAGCTTTCTTT. Its translation: CASSFQENTEAFF.

This clone came up once. This chain links TRBV18 with TRBJ1-5; D is unclear. Germline V CDR1 and CDR2: KGHSH, LQKENI. V shed 6 bases and J shed 9 bases, with 12 bases lying between them. This CDR3 spans 12 amino acids. For the CDR3, the DNA is TGTGCCAGCTCTGAGGAGACTGGGCCCCAGCATTTT. Its translation is CASSEETGPQHF.

The rearrangement links TRBV5-4 to TRBJ2-7; TRBD2 aligns across 8 bases. The CDR3 length is 17 residues. Germline V gives CDR1 SGHNT, CDR2 YYREEE (reference sequence). The trim removed 4 bases at V and 0 bases at J, leaving 12 bases unmatched. The CDR3 DNA is TGTGCCAGCAGCCTACTACAGACTAGCGCCAGCTCCTACGAGCAGTACTTC. Encoded protein: CASSLLQTSASSYEQYF. The entire variable domain, with the rest obtained from reference TRBV5-4 and TRBJ2-7, is as follows: ETGVTQSPTHLIKTRGQQVTLRCSSQSGHNTVSWYQQALGQGPQFIFQYYREEENGRGNFPPRFSGLQFPNYSSELNVNALELDDSALYLCASSLLQTSASSYEQYFGPGTRLTVT.

This chain connects TRBV14 to TRBJ1-1; possible D gene TRBD1, 5 bases. The germline CDR1 and CDR2 sequences are SGHDN and FVKESK. V lost 1 base and J 3 bases, leaving 9 bases between the germline ends. The CDR3 extends over 14 amino acids. The CDR3 loop reads CASSQGWGDTEAFF. DNA for the CDR3: TGTGCCAGCAGCCAAGGGTGGGGGGACACTGAAGCTTTCTTT.

The chain links TRBV28 to TRBJ2-2; TRBD1 is a possible D gene (5 bases). This CDR3 region has 16 residues. V was pared by 5 bases and J by 1 base, with 14 bases between. Germline-derived CDR1 and CDR2 are MDHEN and SYDVKM. The CDR3 nucleotides read TGTGCCAGCAGTCCTGCTTCTCAGGGGAACACCGGGGAGCTGTTTTTT. This codes for CASSPASQGNTGELFF.

This clone was seen once. The J gene is TRBJ2-7, the V gene TRBV6-5; TRBD2 is a possible D gene (5 bases). The CDR3 totals 14 residues. Trimming shortened V by 7 bases and J by 0 bases, and 13 bases separated the two germline ends. From germline, CDR1 is MNHEY and CDR2 SVGAGI. The CDR3 region is CASTTLGSSYEQYF. CDR3 DNA sequence: TGTGCCAGCACCACCCTGGGGAGCTCCTACGAGCAGTACTTC.

V is TRBV14 and J is TRBJ2-6; 7 bases are shared with TRBD1. The CDR3 runs to 16 residues. Losses at the gene ends were 4 bases for V and 0 bases for J; bases not matched to a gene: 3. CDR1 and CDR2 (germline): SGHDN, FVKESK. The CDR3 region has the DNA TGTGCCAGCAGCCCGGACAGGAGCTCTGGGGCCAACGTCCTGACTTTC. Residues: CASSPDRSSGANVLTF.

The V gene is TRBV5-4, the J gene TRBJ2-1, with 7 bases that match TRBD2. Germline CDR1 and CDR2: SGHNT and YYREEE (reference sequence). Losses at the gene ends were 4 bases for V and 0 bases for J; bases not matched to a gene: 10. The CDR3 length is 17 residues. The CDR3 protein is CASSHELALNSYNEQFF. The CDR3 region has the DNA TGTGCCAGCAGCCATGAACTAGCGCTTAACTCCTACAATGAGCAGTTCTTC.

The J gene is TRBJ2-7, the V gene TRBV28; D tentatively reads TRBD1 or TRBD2 (5 bases each). The germline CDR1 and CDR2 sequences are MDHEN and SYDVKM. V lost 6 bases and J lost 2, with 20 bases in between. The CDR3 loop spans 16 amino acids. Written as DNA, the CDR3 is TGTGCCAGCAGGCTACCCACCGGGACGACAGCCTACGAGCAGTACTTC. Protein sequence: CASRLPTGTTAYEQYF.

The chain uses TRBV5-1 and TRBJ2-7; D possibly corresponds to TRBD2 (5 bases). The V gene lost 4 bases and the J gene lost 3 bases, with 14 bases spanning the gap. CDR1 is SGHRS and CDR2 is YFSETQ in the germline V gene. The CDR3 sequence is 14 residues long. The CDR3 here is CASSAWTQHYEQYF. The DNA of the CDR3 is TGCGCCAGCAGCGCTTGGACTCAACACTACGAGCAGTACTTC.

V and J are TRBV27 and TRBJ2-1, with TRBD2 matching 9 bases. The V and J ends lost 2 bases and 7 bases, in that order; junction bases with no gene match: 9. In germline, CDR1 is MNHEY, CDR2 SMNVEV (reference sequence). The CDR3 totals 16 residues. CDR3 in amino acids: CASSLSFSGSGNEQFF. CDR3 sequence (DNA): TGTGCCAGCAGTTTAAGCTTTAGCGGGAGTGGGAATGAGCAGTTCTTC.

The chain employs TRBV6-1 and TRBJ2-7, with 8 bases identical to TRBD2. Losses at the gene ends were 4 bases for V and 2 bases for J; bases not matched to a gene: 13. The CDR3 extends over 17 amino acids. CDR1 and CDR2 (germline): MNHNS, SASEGT. The CDR3 region has the DNA TGTGCCAGCAGTGTCGCGGCCGCGGGGGGCCTAACCTACGAGCAGTACTTC. This encodes CASSVAAAGGLTYEQYF.

This rearrangement joins TRBV7-3 to TRBJ1-4; D is unclear. Germline V gene lookup returns CDR1 SGHTA and CDR2 FQGTGA. V dropped 5 bases and J dropped 0 bases, with 19 bases sitting between them. The CDR3 sequence is 18 residues long. The CDR3 sequence: CASSPNPVFPPTNEKLFF. In DNA, the CDR3 is TGTGCCAGCAGCCCAAATCCGGTGTTTCCGCCAACTAATGAAAAACTGTTTTTT.